These T cell receptor beta chains were read from a single sample in a study of T cells in Graves' hyperthyroidism and ophthalmopathy. TCRdb analysed the multiplex PCR reads with MiXCR anew, one entry per CDR3 protein. The profile shows hundreds of thousands of distinct CDR3 sequences, approximately 40% of them singletons. The specimen sequenced was blood. The receptors shown here come from a man in his late teens or twenties with Graves' hyperthyroidism. Each CDR3 is given with its conserved first and last residue. D genes are given only for firm matches. Where a row states a size, it is once, few, many or the class of an expanded clone; other rows omit it.

. TRBJ2-7 TRBV7-9 . CASSPTGLNSYDQYF TGTGCCAGCAGCCCGACCGGACTTAATTCCTACGATCAGTACTTC
. TRBJ2-5 TRBV2 TRBD2 CAYRGGPETQYF TGTGCTTACCGGGGGGGCCCCGAGACCCAGTACTTC
. TRBJ1-3 TRBV29-1 . CSVNSGNTIYF TGCAGTGTCAACTCTGGAAACACCATATATTTT
. TRBJ1-3 TRBV5-1 . CASSPWTESSGNTIYF TGCGCCAGCAGCCCATGGACCGAGAGCTCTGGAAACACCATATATTTT
few TRBJ2-7 TRBV20-1 TRBD2 CSAPGLAGAGWEQYF TGCAGTGCCCCCGGACTAGCGGGCGCAGGGTGGGAGCAGTACTTC
. TRBJ2-2 TRBV20-1 . CSASGSSVGGELFF TGCAGTGCTAGCGGGTCCTCCGTGGGCGGGGAGCTGTTTTTT
many TRBJ1-1 TRBV29-1 . CSVHQGITEAFF TGCAGCGTCCATCAGGGGATCACTGAAGCTTTCTTT
. TRBJ1-2 TRBV5-1 . CASSLEGQNVGYTF TGCGCCAGCAGCTTGGAAGGCCAGAACGTCGGCTACACCTTC
few TRBJ1-3 TRBV11-2 . CASSQDPAGPAWGNTIYF TGCGCCAGCAGCCAAGATCCGGCAGGGCCTGCGTGGGGAAACACCATATATTTT
. TRBJ2-5 TRBV20-1 . CSALNLTQYF TGCAGTGCTCTTAATTTGACCCAGTACTTC
many TRBJ2-5 TRBV7-2 . CASSLGVGTETQYF TGTGCCAGCAGCTTGGGGGTAGGAACAGAGACCCAGTACTTC
. TRBJ2-5 TRBV9 TRBD2 CASSVEGRAVETQYF TGTGCCAGCAGCGTAGAGGGGAGGGCCGTGGAGACCCAGTACTTC
many TRBJ2-7 TRBV20-1 TRBD1 CSAKGGDRGLYEQYF TGCAGTGCCAAGGGGGGGGACAGGGGCCTCTACGAGCAGTACTTC
many TRBJ2-5 TRBV29-1 . CSVVENQETQYF TGCAGCGTTGTGGAGAACCAAGAGACCCAGTACTTC
few TRBJ1-6 TRBV5-6 . CASRGGLGNSPLHF TGTGCCAGCAGGGGGGGACTGGGTAATTCACCCCTCCACTTT
. TRBJ2-5 TRBV20-1 TRBD2 CSATREGGGVETQYF TGCAGTGCTACCCGGGAGGGCGGGGGGGTGGAGACCCAGTACTTC
few TRBJ2-7 TRBV7-9 TRBD1 CASSPGTGESDEQYF TGTGCCAGCAGCCCCGGGACAGGGGAGTCTGACGAGCAGTACTTC
. TRBJ2-2 TRBV9 TRBD2 CASSVDSGGAAGELFF TGTGCCAGCAGCGTAGATAGCGGGGGAGCGGCCGGGGAGCTGTTTTTT
many TRBJ2-7 TRBV29-1 . CSVEAPGNGYEQYF TGCAGCGTTGAAGCCCCGGGGAACGGGTACGAGCAGTACTTC
few TRBJ1-3 TRBV6-6 . CASSIDRTGNTIYF TGTGCCAGCAGTATCGACCGGACTGGAAACACCATATATTTT
many TRBJ1-5 TRBV7-6 TRBD1 CASSPRGYGNQPQHF TGTGCCAGCAGCCCCAGGGGGTACGGCAATCAGCCCCAGCATTTT
few TRBJ2-5 TRBV12-3/TRBV12-4 . CASSFWGAETQYF TGTGCCAGCAGTTTCTGGGGGGCGGAGACCCAGTACTTC
few TRBJ2-5 TRBV7-8 . CASSSAGPGETQYF TGTGCCAGCAGCTCCGCGGGCCCGGGGGAGACCCAGTACTTC